The clone carrying this T cell receptor beta chain appeared once. This sample was taken from a study of cytomegalovirus exposure and HLA in healthy donors. PCR was performed using 60 Vbeta and 13 Jbeta primers. Libraries were prepared by immunoSEQ multiplex PCR; TCRdb keeps only in-frame clonotypes and omits some of them. This sample has 150,000 to 200,000 clones; 81% occur once, and the top ten carry 1.5% to 2%. The germline V gene has CDR1 SGHNT and CDR2 YENEEA. V was pared by 2 bases and J by 0 bases, with 6 bases of the junction left unmatched. The CDR3 length is 17 residues. Sequencing input: PBMCs. This TCR was recovered from a man younger than 35 in good health and CMV-seronegative. This chain connects TRBV11-3 to TRBJ2-2, with TRBD1 identical over 7 bases. The CDR3, as DNA: TGTGCCAGCAGCTTACGACAGGGCCCCCCGAACACCGGGGAGCTGTTTTTT. It is translated as CASSLRQGPPNTGELFF.